The 8 T cell receptor beta chains in this list originate from one sample, sequenced in a study of chemoradiotherapy in HPV16-positive cancers. Some clones are missing from TCRdb's copy, which holds only in-frame ones; the method was immunoSEQ multiplex PCR. The sample includes about 11,000 clones, roughly 82% of them seen just once. Sample acquisition took place from a patient who underwent chemoradiotherapy. These receptors were obtained from a human donor with HPV-associated anogenital cancer.

The count of this clone is one. This chain joins TRBV18 and TRBJ2-5, with a possible D match to TRBD2 (5 bases). This CDR3 is built from 13 residues. V shed 3 bases and J shed 5 bases, with 10 bases lying between them. Germline V gene data show CDR1 as KGHSH and CDR2 as LQKENI. The CDR3 coding sequence is TGTGCCAGCTCACCCGGACTGACGGAGACCCAGTACTTC. Encoded protein: CASSPGLTETQYF.

The CDR3 nucleotides read TGTGCCAGCAGCTTAGATCCGTATTCTGAAGCTTTCTTT. It translates to CASSLDPYSEAFF. This sequence joins TRBV11-3 and TRBJ1-1; D call uncertain. Germline V gene sequence: CDR1 SGHNT, CDR2 YENEEA. This CDR3 has 13 amino acids. Trimming stripped 0 bases from V and 6 bases from J, with 8 bases between.

This chain links TRBV27 with TRBJ2-7; either TRBD1 or TRBD2 may fit D (5 bases each). The CDR3 covers 15 residues. Trimming pared 3 bases from V and 2 bases from J, leaving 14 bases between. The germline V gene encodes CDR1 MNHEY and CDR2 SMNVEV (reference sequence). CDR3 bases: TGTGCCAGCAGTTTCCGATGGGACGGAACCTACGAGCAGTACTTC. The encoded protein is CASSFRWDGTYEQYF.

The V call is TRBV19, the J call TRBJ2-3; D possibly corresponds to TRBD1 (5 bases). CDR1 is LNHDA, CDR2 SQIVND, per germline (reference sequence). The CDR3 loop spans 11 amino acids. V was shortened by 10 bases and J by 5 bases, with 10 bases between the two germline ends. The CDR3 is CATRVGDTQYF. Written as DNA, the CDR3 is TGTGCCACCAGGGTAGGAGATACGCAGTATTTT.

J is TRBJ2-2 and V is TRBV11-2; TRBD2 aligns across 7 bases. The CDR3 runs to 17 residues. Trimming took 4 bases from V and 3 from J; bases not matched to a gene: 11. Looked up from germline, CDR1 is SGHAT and CDR2 is FQNNGV. DNA for the CDR3: TGTGCCAGCAGCTCCCGTCGGGGGGTCGGGCACACCGGGGAGCTGTTTTTT. This translates into CASSSRRGVGHTGELFF.

The chain uses TRBV21-1 and TRBJ2-6; TRBD1, the table's D call, was not compared with the DNA. TRBV21-1 is labeled a pseudogene. The length of the CDR3 is 18 residues. CDR3 coding DNA: TGTGCCAGCAGTCCGACCAGAGACAGGGTTTCTGGGGCCAACGTCCTGACTTTC. Amino acid sequence: CASSPTRDRVSGANVLTF.

The rearrangement joins TRBV5-4 to TRBJ1-2, with a possible D match to TRBD1 (5 bases). The CDR3 has 15 amino acids. Deletions cut 0 bases from V and 8 bases from J, with 17 bases between. Per the germline V gene, CDR1 is SGHNT and CDR2 is YYREEE (reference sequence). CDR3 DNA sequence: TGTGCCAGCAGCTTGGTTCAGGGTCTTCAGAGAGGCTACACCTTC. It translates to CASSLVQGLQRGYTF.

The chain uses TRBV28 and TRBJ2-1; 8 bases map to TRBD1. J was trimmed by 4 bases and V by 4 bases; bases with no gene match: 6. This CDR3 has 15 amino acids. Germline V gene data show CDR1 as MDHEN and CDR2 as SYDVKM. In nucleotides, the CDR3 is TGTGCCAGCAGTTCTTCAGGGGGCGGTTACAATGAGCAGTTCTTC. The encoded protein is CASSSSGGGYNEQFF. The full variable domain, with the rest looked up from reference TRBV28 and TRBJ2-1, is DVKVTQSSRYLVKRTGEKVFLECVQDMDHENMFWYRQDPGLGLRLIYFSYDVKMKEKGDIPEGYSVSREKKERFSLILESASTNQTSMYLCASSSSGGGYNEQFFGPGTRLTVL.